This T cell receptor beta chain appears in the sequencing data of a study of T cells after posttransplantation cyclophosphamide. CDR1 is SGHVS, CDR2 FNYEAQ, per germline. Trimming pared 3 bases from V and 2 bases from J, leaving 10 bases between. This CDR3 is 15 amino acids long. Busulfan-fludarabine conditioning, marrow transplant, and cyclophosphamide on days +3 and +4 were administered. Assay: immunoSEQ multiplex PCR; the TCRdb copy retains only in-frame clones and omits some. The table lists approximately 7,100 clones, with no singletons. In this sample, this clone turned up many times. The input for sequencing was PBMCs, taken around 90 days after allogeneic stem cell transplant with posttransplant cyclophosphamide. The chain is built from TRBV7-6 and TRBJ2-2; D is perhaps TRBD1 (6 bases). The clonotype comes from an older female patient who received an allogeneic stem cell transplant from an unrelated donor, was CMV-positive, and had acute GVHD only. Some T cells may be graft donor cells. The CDR3 loop is CASSLSGANTGELFF. The CDR3, as DNA: TGTGCCAGCAGCTTGTCAGGGGCAAACACCGGGGAGCTGTTTTTT.